This TCR beta chain derives from a study of graft-versus-host responses after intestinal transplantation. Study at large: Multivisceral, liver-intestinal, or isolated intestinal transplants were received by the recipients. Study-wide findings and caveats: GvH clonotypes were identified within recipient marrow, with a subset emerging first in ileum or blood. Graft-donor T cell macrochimerism coincided with high graft-versus-host to host-versus-graft clonal ratios in allografts.

The data were produced by immunoSEQ multiplex PCR, yet TCRdb's version contains in-frame clones alone and is incomplete. This table has 50,000 to 75,000 clones, 85% to 95% appearing once. The V and J ends lost 1 base and 8 bases respectively, with 11 bases between them. The CDR3 runs 14 residues. Germline CDR1 and CDR2: SEHNR and FQNEAQ (reference sequence). Worth noting for this clone: Antigen unknown.

The chain links TRBV7-9 to TRBJ1-4; tentatively, D is TRBD1 (5 bases). The clonotype originates from a human donor who was the organ donor for an intestinal transplant. The sequenced sample was unstimulated CD8+ T cells sorted from spleen or lymph node cells, obtained before transplant. The CDR3 region is CASSLGQGWEKLFF. CDR3 bases: TGTGCCAGCAGCTTAGGGCAGGGTTGGGAAAAACTGTTTTTT. Filled out from reference TRBV7-9 and TRBJ1-4, the complete variable domain reads DTGVSQNPRHKITKRGQNVTFRCDPISEHNRLYWYRQTLGQGPEFLTYFQNEAQLEKSRLLSDRFSAERPKGSFSTLEIQRTEQGDSAMYLCASSLGQGWEKLFFGSGTQLSVL.